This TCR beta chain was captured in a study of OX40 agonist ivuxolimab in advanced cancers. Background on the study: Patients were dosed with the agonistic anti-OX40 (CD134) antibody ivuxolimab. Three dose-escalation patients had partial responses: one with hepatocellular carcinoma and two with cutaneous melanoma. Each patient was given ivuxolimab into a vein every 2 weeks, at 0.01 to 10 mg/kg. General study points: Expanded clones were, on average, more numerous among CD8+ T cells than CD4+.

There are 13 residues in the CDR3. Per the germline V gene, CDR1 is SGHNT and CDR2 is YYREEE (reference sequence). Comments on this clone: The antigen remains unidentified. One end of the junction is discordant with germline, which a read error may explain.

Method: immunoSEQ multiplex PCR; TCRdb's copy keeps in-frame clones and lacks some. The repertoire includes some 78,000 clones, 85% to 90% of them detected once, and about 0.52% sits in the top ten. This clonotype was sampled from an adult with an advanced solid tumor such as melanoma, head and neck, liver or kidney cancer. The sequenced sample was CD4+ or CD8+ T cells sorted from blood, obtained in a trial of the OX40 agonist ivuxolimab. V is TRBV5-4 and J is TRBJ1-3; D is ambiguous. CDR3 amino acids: CASSQKGGNTIYF. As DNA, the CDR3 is TGCGCCAGCAGCCAAAAGGGAGGAAACACCATATATTTT.